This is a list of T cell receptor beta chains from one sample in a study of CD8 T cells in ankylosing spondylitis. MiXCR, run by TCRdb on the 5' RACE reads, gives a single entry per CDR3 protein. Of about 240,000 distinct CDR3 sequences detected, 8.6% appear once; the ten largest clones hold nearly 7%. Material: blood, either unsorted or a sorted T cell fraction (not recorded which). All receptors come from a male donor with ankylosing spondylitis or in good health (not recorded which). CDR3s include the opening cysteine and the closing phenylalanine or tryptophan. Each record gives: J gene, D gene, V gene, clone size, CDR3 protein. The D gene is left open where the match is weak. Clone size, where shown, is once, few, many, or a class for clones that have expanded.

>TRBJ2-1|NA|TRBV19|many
CASSIAVLNEQFF
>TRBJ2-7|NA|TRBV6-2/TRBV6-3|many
CASSYGTRNEQYF
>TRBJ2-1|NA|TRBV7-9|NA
CASSPREGTLYNEQFF
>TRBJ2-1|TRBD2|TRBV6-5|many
CASSRGDEQFF
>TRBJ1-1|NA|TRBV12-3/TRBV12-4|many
CASSFRGLTNTEAFF
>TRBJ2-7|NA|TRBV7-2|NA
CASSLANWQLEQYF
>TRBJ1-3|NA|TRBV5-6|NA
CASSLPGLSSGNTIYF
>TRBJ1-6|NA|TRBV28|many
CASTVSQSPLHF
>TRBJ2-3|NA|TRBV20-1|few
CSAGPVYTDTQYF
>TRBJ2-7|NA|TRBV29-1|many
CSVARQSYEQYF
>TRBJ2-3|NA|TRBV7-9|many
CASSPFGGPTDTQYF
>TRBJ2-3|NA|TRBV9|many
CASSVALGTEQYF
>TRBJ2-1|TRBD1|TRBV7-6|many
CASSESGLDRVLNEQFF
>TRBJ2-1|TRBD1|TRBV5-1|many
CASSLQGQGSYEQFF
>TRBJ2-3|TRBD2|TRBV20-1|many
CSANAHSGVTDTQYF
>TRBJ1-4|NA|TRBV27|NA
CASSLGQTLTNEKLFF
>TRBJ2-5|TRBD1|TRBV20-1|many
CSARDLPGQAIQETQYF
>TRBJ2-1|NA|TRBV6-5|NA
CASSYSTGGLYNEQFF
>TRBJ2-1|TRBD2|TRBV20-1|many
CSARDPRGSGAYNEQFF
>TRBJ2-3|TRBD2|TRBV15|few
CATSRDRLAGVVDTQYF
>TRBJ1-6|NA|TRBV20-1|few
CSARDRGYSPLHF
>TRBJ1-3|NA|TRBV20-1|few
CSARGPQIGNTIYF
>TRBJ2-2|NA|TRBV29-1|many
CSVRGSNTGELFF
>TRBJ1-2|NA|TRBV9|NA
CASSFGQSLYGYTF
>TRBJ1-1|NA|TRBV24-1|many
CATSERTEYGAFF
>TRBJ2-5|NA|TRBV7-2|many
CASSLRGSQETQYF